The source of this TCR beta chain is a study of T-cell reconstitution after alpha-beta-depleted transplantation in children. Unique molecular identifiers were used in preparing the TCRbeta library. MiXCR, applied by TCRdb to the PCR reads, yields one record per CDR3 protein. This sample has some 830,000 distinct CDR3 sequences, with approximately 15% found just once. This clonotype was recorded many times. Its specificity is unknown. Study observations and caveats: The study traced high day-60 TCRbeta diversity in some patients to surviving recipient T cells and thymic progenitors.

The TCR sequence derives from a male patient between 5 and 17 years old who had a stem cell transplant for acute lymphoblastic leukemia, so the T cells may come from the graft donor. Sequenced material: PBMCs, mostly from graft donor cells, taken 360 days after TCRalphabeta/CD19-depleted stem cell transplant.

CDR3 DNA: TGTGCCAGCAGCGTAGCTACTGGGACAGGTACCTACGAGCAGTACTTC. This encodes CASSVATGTGTYEQYF. The chain has TRBV9 and TRBJ2-7; 8 nucleotides align to TRBD1. The CDR3 totals 16 residues. J gave up 2 bases and V 0 bases, and 7 bases lay outside the gene matches. CDR1 SGDLS and CDR2 YYNGEE come from the germline V gene.